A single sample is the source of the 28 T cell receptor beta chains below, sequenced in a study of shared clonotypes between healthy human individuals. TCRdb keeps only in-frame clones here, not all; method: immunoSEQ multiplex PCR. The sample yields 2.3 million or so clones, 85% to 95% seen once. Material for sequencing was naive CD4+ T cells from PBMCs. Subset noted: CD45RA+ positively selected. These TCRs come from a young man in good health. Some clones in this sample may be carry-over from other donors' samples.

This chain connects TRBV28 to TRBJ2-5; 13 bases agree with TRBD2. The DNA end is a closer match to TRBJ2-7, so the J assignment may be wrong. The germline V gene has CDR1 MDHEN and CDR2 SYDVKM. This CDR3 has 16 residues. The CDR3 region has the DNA TGTGCCAGCAGTCCGGGACTAGCGGGACTCAACCACGAGCAGTACTTC. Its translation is CASSPGLAGLNHEQYF.

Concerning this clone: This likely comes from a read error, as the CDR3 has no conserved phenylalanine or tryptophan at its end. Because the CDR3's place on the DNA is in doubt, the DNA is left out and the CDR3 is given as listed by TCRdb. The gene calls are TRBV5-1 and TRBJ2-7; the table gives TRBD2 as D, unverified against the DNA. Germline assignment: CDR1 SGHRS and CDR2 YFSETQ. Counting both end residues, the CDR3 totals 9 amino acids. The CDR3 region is CASSATTPG.

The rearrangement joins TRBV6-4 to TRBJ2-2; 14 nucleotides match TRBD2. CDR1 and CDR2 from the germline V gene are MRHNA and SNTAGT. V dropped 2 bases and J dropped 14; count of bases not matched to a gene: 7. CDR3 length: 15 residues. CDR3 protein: CASSDQTGTSGRLFF. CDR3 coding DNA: TGTGCCAGCAGTGACCAGACCGGGACTAGCGGGAGACTGTTTTTT.

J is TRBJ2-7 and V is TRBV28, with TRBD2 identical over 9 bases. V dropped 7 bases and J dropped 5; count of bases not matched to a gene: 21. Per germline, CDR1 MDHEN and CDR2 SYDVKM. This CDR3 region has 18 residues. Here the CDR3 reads CASTLPQRSSGSMDEQYF. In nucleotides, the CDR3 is TGTGCCAGCACCTTACCCCAACGTAGTAGCGGGAGTATGGACGAGCAGTACTTC.

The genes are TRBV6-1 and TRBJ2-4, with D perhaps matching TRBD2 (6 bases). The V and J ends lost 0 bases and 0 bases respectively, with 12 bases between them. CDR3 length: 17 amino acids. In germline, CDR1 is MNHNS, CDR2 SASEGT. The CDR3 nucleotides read TGTGCCAGCAGTGAAGCGACCGGGGGATTAGCCAAAAACATTCAGTACTTC. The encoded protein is CASSEATGGLAKNIQYF.

The CDR3 loop is CASSFGGRNTEAFF. CDR3 in DNA: TGCGCCAGCAGCTTTGGAGGTAGGAACACTGAAGCTTTCTTT. The V and J genes are TRBV5-1 and TRBJ1-1; D gene ambiguous. Germline CDR1 SGHRS, CDR2 YFSETQ. V was pared by 2 bases and J by 1 base, with 9 bases between. The CDR3 spans 14 residues.

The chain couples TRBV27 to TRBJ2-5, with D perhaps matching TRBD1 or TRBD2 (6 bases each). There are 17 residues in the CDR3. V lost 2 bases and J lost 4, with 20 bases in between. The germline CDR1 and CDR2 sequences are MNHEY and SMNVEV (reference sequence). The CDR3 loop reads CASSLGRGWGAGETQYF. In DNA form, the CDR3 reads TGTGCCAGCAGTTTAGGCCGAGGTTGGGGGGCGGGAGAGACCCAGTACTTC.

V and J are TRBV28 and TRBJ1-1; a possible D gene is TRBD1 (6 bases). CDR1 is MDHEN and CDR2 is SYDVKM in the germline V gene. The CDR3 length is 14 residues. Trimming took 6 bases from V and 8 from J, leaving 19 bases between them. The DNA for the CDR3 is TGTGCCAGCAGGCCCCCGGGGGCCCGCATCGAAGCTTTCTTT. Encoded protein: CASRPPGARIEAFF.

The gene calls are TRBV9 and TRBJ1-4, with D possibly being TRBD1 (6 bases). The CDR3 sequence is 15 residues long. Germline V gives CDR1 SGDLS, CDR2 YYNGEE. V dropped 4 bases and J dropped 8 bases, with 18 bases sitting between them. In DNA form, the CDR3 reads TGTGCCAGCAGCCGTACCCTCACAGGGACGGAAAAACTGTTTTTT. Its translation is CASSRTLTGTEKLFF.

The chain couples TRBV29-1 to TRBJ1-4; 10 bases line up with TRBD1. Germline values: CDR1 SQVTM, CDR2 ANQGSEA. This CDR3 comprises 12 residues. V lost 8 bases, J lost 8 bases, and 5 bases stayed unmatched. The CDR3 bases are TGCAGCACCCGGGACAGGGGCGAAAAACTGTTTTTT. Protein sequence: CSTRDRGEKLFF. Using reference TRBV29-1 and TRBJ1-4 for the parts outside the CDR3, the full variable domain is SAVISQKPSRDICQRGTSLTIQCQVDSQVTMMFWYRQQPGQSLTLIATANQGSEATYESGFVIDKFPISRPNLTFSTLTVSNMSPEDSSIYLCSTRDRGEKLFFGSGTQLSVL.

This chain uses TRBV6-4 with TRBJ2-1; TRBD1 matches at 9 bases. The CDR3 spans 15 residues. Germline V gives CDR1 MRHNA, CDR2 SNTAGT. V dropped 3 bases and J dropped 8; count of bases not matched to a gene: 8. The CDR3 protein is CASSESGTGSYEQFF. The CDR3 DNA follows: TGTGCCAGCAGTGAATCCGGGACAGGGAGCTATGAGCAGTTCTTC.

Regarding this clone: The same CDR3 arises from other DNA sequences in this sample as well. The CDR3 region is CASSQLAGGLTDTQYF. CDR3 sequence (DNA): TGTGCCAGCAGCCAACTAGCGGGTGGGCTCACAGATACGCAGTATTTT. The chain carries TRBV7-6 and TRBJ2-3; 9 bases agree with TRBD2. Germline V gene data show CDR1 as SGHVS and CDR2 as FNYEAQ. After removal of 5 bases from V and 2 bases from J, the junction contained 8 bases not matched to a gene. This CDR3 has 16 amino acids.

The CDR3 coding sequence is TGTGCCAGCAGTTTTCGGGGGCAGCCAAACACAGATACGCAGTATTTT. Its translation is CASSFRGQPNTDTQYF. This rearrangement joins TRBV28 to TRBJ2-3; D may correspond to TRBD1 or TRBD2 (6 bases each). The germline CDR1 and CDR2 sequences are MDHEN and SYDVKM. CDR3 length: 16 amino acids. Trimming took 3 bases from V and 2 from J, leaving 15 bases between them. The entire variable domain, with the rest obtained from reference TRBV28 and TRBJ2-3, is as follows: DVKVTQSSRYLVKRTGEKVFLECVQDMDHENMFWYRQDPGLGLRLIYFSYDVKMKEKGDIPEGYSVSREKKERFSLILESASTNQTSMYLCASSFRGQPNTDTQYFGPGTRLTVL.

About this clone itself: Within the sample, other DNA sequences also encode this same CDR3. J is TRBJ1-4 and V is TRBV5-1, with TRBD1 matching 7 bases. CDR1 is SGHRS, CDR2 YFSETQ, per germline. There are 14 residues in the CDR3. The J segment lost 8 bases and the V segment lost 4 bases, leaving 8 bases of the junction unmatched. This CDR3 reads CASSRDREDEKLFF. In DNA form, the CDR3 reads TGCGCCAGCAGCAGAGACAGGGAGGACGAAAAACTGTTTTTT. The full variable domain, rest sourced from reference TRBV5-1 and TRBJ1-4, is KAGVTQTPRYLIKTRGQQVTLSCSPISGHRSVSWYQQTPGQGLQFLFEYFSETQRNKGNFPGRFSGRQFSNSRSEMNVSTLELGDSALYLCASSRDREDEKLFFGSGTQLSVL.

CDR3: CASSVTAYEQFF. The CDR3 bases are TGTGCCAGCAGCGTGACTGCGTATGAGCAGTTCTTC. This chain uses TRBV5-4 with TRBJ2-1, with no clear D. This CDR3 contains 12 residues. Looked up from germline, CDR1 is SGHNT and CDR2 is YYREEE (reference sequence). V was clipped by 4 bases and J by 8 bases, with 10 bases between them.

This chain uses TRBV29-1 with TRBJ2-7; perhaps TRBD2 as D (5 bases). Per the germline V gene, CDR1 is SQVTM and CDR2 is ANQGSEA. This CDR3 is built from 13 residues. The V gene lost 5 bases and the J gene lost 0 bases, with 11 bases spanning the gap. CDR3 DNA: TGCAGCGTTTCGGACTCGACCTCCTACGAGCAGTACTTC. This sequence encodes CSVSDSTSYEQYF.

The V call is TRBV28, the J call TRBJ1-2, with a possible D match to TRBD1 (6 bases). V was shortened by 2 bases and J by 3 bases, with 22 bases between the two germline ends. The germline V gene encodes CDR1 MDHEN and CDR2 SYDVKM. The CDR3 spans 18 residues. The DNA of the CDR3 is TGTGCCAGCAGTTTAAAAAGGGGCGCAGGGGCGCTCGACTATGGCTACACCTTC. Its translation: CASSLKRGAGALDYGYTF.

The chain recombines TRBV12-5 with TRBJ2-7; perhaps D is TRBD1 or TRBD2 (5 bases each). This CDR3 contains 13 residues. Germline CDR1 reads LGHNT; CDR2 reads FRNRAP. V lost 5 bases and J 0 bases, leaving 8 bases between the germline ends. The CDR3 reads CASGPGTSYEQYF. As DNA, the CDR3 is TGTGCTAGTGGTCCAGGGACCTCCTACGAGCAGTACTTC.

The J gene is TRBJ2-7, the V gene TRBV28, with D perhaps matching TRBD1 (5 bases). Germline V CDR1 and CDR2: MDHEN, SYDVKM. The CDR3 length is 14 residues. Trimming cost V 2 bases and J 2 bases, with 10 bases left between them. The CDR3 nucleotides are TGTGCCAGCAGTTTAGAGGCAGGGACCTACGAGCAGTACTTC. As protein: CASSLEAGTYEQYF. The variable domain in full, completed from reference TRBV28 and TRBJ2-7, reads DVKVTQSSRYLVKRTGEKVFLECVQDMDHENMFWYRQDPGLGLRLIYFSYDVKMKEKGDIPEGYSVSREKKERFSLILESASTNQTSMYLCASSLEAGTYEQYFGPGTRLTVT.

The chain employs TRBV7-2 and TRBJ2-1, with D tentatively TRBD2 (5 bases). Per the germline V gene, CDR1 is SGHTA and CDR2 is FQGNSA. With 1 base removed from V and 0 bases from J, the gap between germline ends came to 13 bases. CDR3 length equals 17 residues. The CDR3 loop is CASSLGSGVRSYNEQFF. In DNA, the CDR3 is TGTGCCAGCAGCTTAGGGAGCGGAGTTCGCTCCTACAATGAGCAGTTCTTC.

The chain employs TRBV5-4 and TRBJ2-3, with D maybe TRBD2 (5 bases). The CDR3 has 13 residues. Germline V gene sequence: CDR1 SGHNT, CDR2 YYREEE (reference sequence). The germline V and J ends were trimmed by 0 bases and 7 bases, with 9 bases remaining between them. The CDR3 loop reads CASSLDSANTQYF. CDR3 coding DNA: TGTGCCAGCAGCTTGGATAGCGCTAATACGCAGTATTTT.

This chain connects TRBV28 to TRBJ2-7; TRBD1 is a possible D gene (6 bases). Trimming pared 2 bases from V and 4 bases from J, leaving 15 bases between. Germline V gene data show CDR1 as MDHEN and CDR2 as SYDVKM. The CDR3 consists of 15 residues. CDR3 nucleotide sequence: TGTGCCAGCAGTTTACCTTCTCGGCAGGGGTACGAGCAGTACTTC. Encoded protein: CASSLPSRQGYEQYF. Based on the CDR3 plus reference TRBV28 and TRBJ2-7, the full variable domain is DVKVTQSSRYLVKRTGEKVFLECVQDMDHENMFWYRQDPGLGLRLIYFSYDVKMKEKGDIPEGYSVSREKKERFSLILESASTNQTSMYLCASSLPSRQGYEQYFGPGTRLTVT.

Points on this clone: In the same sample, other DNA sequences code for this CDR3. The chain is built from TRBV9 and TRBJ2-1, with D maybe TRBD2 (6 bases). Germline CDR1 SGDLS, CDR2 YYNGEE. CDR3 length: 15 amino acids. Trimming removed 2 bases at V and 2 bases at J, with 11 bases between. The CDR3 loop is CASSVTPGAYNEQFF. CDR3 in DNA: TGTGCCAGCAGCGTTACCCCGGGAGCCTACAATGAGCAGTTCTTC.

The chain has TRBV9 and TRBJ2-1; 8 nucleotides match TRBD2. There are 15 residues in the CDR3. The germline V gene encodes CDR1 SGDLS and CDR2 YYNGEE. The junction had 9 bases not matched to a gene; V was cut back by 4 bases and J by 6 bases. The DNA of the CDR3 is TGTGCCAGCAGCCCGACCGGGACTAGGGGCAATGAGCAGTTCTTC. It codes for CASSPTGTRGNEQFF.

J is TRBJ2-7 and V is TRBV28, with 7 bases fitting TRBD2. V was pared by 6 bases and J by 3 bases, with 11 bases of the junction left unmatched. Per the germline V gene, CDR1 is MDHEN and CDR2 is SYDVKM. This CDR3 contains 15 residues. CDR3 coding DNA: TGTGCCAGCAGCCGGGGGGACCAAAACTACTACGAGCAGTACTTC. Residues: CASSRGDQNYYEQYF.

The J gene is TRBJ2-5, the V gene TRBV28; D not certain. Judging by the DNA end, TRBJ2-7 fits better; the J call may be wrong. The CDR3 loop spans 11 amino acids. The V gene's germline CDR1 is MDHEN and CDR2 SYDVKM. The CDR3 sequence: CASSSYYEQYF. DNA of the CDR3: TGTGCCAGCAGTTCCTACTACGAGCAGTACTTC.

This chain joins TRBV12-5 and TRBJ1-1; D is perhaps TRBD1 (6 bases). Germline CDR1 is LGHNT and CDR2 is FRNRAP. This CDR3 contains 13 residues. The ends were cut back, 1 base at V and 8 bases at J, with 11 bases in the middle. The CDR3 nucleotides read TGTGCTAGTGGTTTGGAGCCCGGGACAGAAGCTTTCTTT. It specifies CASGLEPGTEAFF.

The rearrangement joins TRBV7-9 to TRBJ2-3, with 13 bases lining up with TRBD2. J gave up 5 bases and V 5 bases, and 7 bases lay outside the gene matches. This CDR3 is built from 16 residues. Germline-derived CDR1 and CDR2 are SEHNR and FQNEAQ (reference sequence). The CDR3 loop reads CASSTTSGRAGDTQYF. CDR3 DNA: TGTGCCAGCAGCACCACTAGCGGGAGGGCCGGAGATACGCAGTATTTT.